This TCR beta chain was documented in a study of control samples from healthy donors and cancer patients. Generated by immunoSEQ multiplex PCR, the TCRdb table keeps only in-frame clones and is missing some. The sample carries about 150,000 clones, about 93% recorded once. This clone was seen more than once but under ten times. V lost 0 bases and J 5 bases, leaving 8 bases between the germline ends. There are 13 residues in the CDR3. From germline, CDR1 is SGHRS and CDR2 YFSETQ. The sample consisted of blood. The sequence was collected from a man aged 45 to 65 in good health. V gene TRBV5-1 combines with J gene TRBJ1-2; tentative D call: TRBD1 (6 bases). CDR3 sequence: CASSLDREYGYTF. The CDR3, as DNA: TGCGCCAGCAGCTTGGACAGGGAGTATGGCTACACCTTC.